This TCR beta chain was sequenced during a study of CD4 T cells in relation to SARS-CoV-2 and coronaviruses. As to this clone: Its antigen remains unknown.

CD4+ T cells from unexposed donors were obtained before the COVID-19 pandemic (2011-2018). Isolation of CD4+ T cells took place after about 10 days in culture. As cell numbers allowed, unexposed-donor CD4+ T cells faced SARS-CoV-2 S/N and four cold-coronavirus spikes. V lost 3 bases and J lost 5; bases outside the gene matches: 9. This CDR3 has 15 amino acids. Germline V gene lookup returns CDR1 LNHDA and CDR2 SQIVND (reference sequence). TCRdb's table, derived via immunoSEQ multiplex PCR, lists solely in-frame clones and lacks some. The data hold tens of thousands of clones, with around 75% observed a single time.

This chain joins TRBV19 and TRBJ1-1; 7 bases fit TRBD1. This clonotype was sampled from a human donor in good health. Input material: CD4+ T cells from PBMCs, cultured in vitro. The CDR3 reads CASSMAAGGRTEAFF. CDR3 DNA: TGTGCCAGTAGTATGGCAGCAGGGGGAAGGACTGAAGCTTTCTTT.